This TCR beta chain was sequenced during a study of blood T cells in healthy people across ages. Study as a whole: Through template switching, about one barcoded beta molecule was captured per two T cells, as measured in model experiments.

Germline V lookup: CDR1 SNHLY, CDR2 FYNNEI. The ends were cut back, 6 bases at V and 11 bases at J, with 19 bases in the middle. The CDR3 spans 13 residues. About this clonotype itself: Its matching antigen is unknown.

Sample-barcoded 5' priming and a J-beta primer mix drove a second PCR of about 6 to 12 cycles. A template-switch adaptor that had 12 random nucleotides put a tag on each cDNA molecule. From the 5' RACE reads, TCRdb called clonotypes with MiXCR, one entry per CDR3 protein. In the table there are around 800,000 distinct CDR3 sequences, 50% to 65% of which are singletons. General observations from the study: The diversity estimates, figures obtained from one million T cells, were considered underestimates. In these data, TCR beta diversity tracked strongly with naive T cell percentage.

The chain employs TRBV2 and TRBJ2-5, with D perhaps TRBD1 or TRBD2 (6 bases each). This clonotype originated in an elderly man in good health. Sequences were obtained from blood. The CDR3 spells CASSGGEWKEQYF. The CDR3 nucleotides are TGTGCCAGCAGCGGGGGCGAGTGGAAAGAGCAGTACTTC. The full variable domain, its missing parts supplied by reference TRBV2 and TRBJ2-5, is EPEVTQTPSHQVTQMGQEVILRCVPISNHLYFYWYRQILGQKVEFLVSFYNNEISEKSEIFDDQFSVERPDGSNFTLKIRSTKLEDSAMYFCASSGGEWKEQYFGPGTRLLVL.